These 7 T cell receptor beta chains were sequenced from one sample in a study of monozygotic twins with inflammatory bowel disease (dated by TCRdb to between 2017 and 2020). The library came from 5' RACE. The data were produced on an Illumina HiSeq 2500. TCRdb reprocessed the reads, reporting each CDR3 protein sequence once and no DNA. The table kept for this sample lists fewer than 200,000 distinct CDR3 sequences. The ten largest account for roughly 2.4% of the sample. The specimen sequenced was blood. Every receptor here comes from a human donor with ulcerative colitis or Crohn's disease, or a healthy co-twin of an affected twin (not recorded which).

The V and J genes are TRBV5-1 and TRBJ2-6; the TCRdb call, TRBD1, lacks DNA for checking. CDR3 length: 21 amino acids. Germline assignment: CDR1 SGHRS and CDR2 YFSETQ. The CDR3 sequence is CASSLLGTDSLLYSGANVLTF.

CDR3 in amino acids: CASSLGETNRGF. V usage is TRBV28 and J usage is TRBJ2-7; TCRdb's D call, TRBD1, is unchecked because there is no DNA. Germline assignment: CDR1 MDHEN and CDR2 SYDVKM. The length of the CDR3 is 12 residues.

CDR3 in amino acids: CAISGEQGSYEQYF. J is TRBJ2-7 and V is TRBV10-3; TCRdb's D gene call, TRBD1, goes unchecked for lack of DNA. The CDR3 is 14 residues long. Germline CDR1 ENHRY, CDR2 SYGVKD.

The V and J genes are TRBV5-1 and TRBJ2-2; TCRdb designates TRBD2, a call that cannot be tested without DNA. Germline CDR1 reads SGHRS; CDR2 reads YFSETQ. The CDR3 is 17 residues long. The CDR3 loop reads CASSMGLAGSNTGELFF.

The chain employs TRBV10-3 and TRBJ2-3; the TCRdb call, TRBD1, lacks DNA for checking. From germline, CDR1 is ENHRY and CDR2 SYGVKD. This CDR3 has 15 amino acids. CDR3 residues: CAISSGTGGTDTQYF.

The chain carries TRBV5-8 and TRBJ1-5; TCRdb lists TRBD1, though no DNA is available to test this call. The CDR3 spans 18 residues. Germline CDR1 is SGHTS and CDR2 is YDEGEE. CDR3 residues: CASSLAGQGNMGDQPQHF.

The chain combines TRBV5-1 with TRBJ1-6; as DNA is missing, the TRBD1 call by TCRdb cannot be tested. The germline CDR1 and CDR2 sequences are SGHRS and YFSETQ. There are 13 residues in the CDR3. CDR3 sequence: CASKTDYNSPLHF.